This entry lists 32 T cell receptor beta chains sequenced from one sample in a study of cytomegalovirus exposure and HLA in healthy donors. 60 Vbeta and 13 Jbeta primers were used in PCR. Method: immunoSEQ multiplex PCR; TCRdb's copy keeps in-frame clones and lacks some. The sample includes about 160,000 clones, roughly four fifths of them seen just once. Sequenced material: PBMCs. These receptors were collected from a female donor in good health and CMV-seronegative.

This chain connects TRBV2 to TRBJ2-3; TRBD2 matches at 8 bases. CDR3 size: 15 residues. Germline trimming cut 6 bases from V and 9 bases from J; bases unmatched to any gene: 14. Germline-derived CDR1 and CDR2 are SNHLY and FYNNEI. CDR3: CASSGVLAEMGTQYF. DNA for the CDR3: TGTGCCAGCAGCGGAGTACTAGCGGAGATGGGCACGCAGTATTTT.

V and J are TRBV7-2 and TRBJ2-3, with 8 bases identical to TRBD1. Germline values: CDR1 SGHTA, CDR2 FQGNSA. This CDR3 spans 13 amino acids. J was trimmed by 6 bases and V by 5 bases; bases with no gene match: 4. CDR3: CASSLRDRDTQYF. In DNA, the CDR3 is TGTGCCAGCAGCCTTCGGGACAGGGATACGCAGTATTTT.

This clone was counted a few times. This chain connects TRBV7-2 to TRBJ2-5, with 8 bases aligning to TRBD2. The CDR3 is 16 residues long. The germline V gene encodes CDR1 SGHTA and CDR2 FQGNSA. V was pared by 5 bases and J by 7 bases, with 15 bases of the junction left unmatched. In nucleotides, the CDR3 is TGTGCCAGCAGCCCTAGGCCCGGGACTAGACACGGGACCCAGTACTTC. Its protein product is CASSPRPGTRHGTQYF.

V gene TRBV5-1 combines with J gene TRBJ2-3; 8 positions match TRBD1. Per germline, CDR1 SGHRS and CDR2 YFSETQ. The CDR3 spans 17 residues. J lost 2 bases, V lost 0 bases, and 8 bases had no gene match. The chain's CDR3 is CASSLGLGQGDTDTQYF. CDR3 nucleotides: TGCGCCAGCAGCTTGGGTCTCGGACAGGGAGACACAGATACGCAGTATTTT.

The CDR3 DNA reads as TGTGCCAGCAGGATCCCCCCCGGGGGTGGCTACACCTTC. It is translated as CASRIPPGGGYTF. The chain links TRBV28 to TRBJ1-2; D is perhaps TRBD1 (5 bases). Germline V gives CDR1 MDHEN, CDR2 SYDVKM. The V end lost 6 bases, the J end lost 7 bases, and 15 bases lay between the germline ends. This CDR3 is 13 amino acids long.

This clone has a handful of counts. The gene calls are TRBV7-2 and TRBJ1-5; 10 positions agree with TRBD1. CDR3 length: 13 residues. Germline V CDR1 and CDR2: SGHTA, FQGNSA. V lost 5 bases to trimming and J lost 7 bases; unmatched junction nucleotides: 2. The CDR3 sequence is CASSKDRGQPQHF. DNA of the CDR3: TGTGCCAGCAGCAAGGACAGGGGGCAGCCCCAGCATTTT.

The chain combines TRBV6-5 with TRBJ1-6; 9 nucleotides agree with TRBD1. The ends lost 2 bases at V and 7 bases at J; junction bases unmatched: 6. The CDR3 is made up of 16 amino acids. Germline-derived CDR1 and CDR2 are MNHEY and SVGAGI. CDR3 DNA: TGTGCCAGCAGTTACGCCTTCGGACAGGGGAATTCACCCCTCCACTTT. Translation gives CASSYAFGQGNSPLHF.

V is TRBV4-3 and J is TRBJ1-5; perhaps TRBD1 as D (5 bases). Germline CDR1 reads LGHNA; CDR2 reads YSLEER. The V gene lost 1 base and the J gene lost 6 bases, with 13 bases spanning the gap. This CDR3 spans 15 amino acids. As DNA, the CDR3 is TGCGCCAGCAGCCAAGTTTGGGGAAGGGGTCAGCCCCAGCATTTT. Translation: CASSQVWGRGQPQHF.

The chain links TRBV30 to TRBJ2-5, with 7 bases identical to TRBD1. The CDR3 spans 13 residues. Trimming cost V 3 bases and J 2 bases; bases outside gene matches: 3. Germline loops: CDR1 GTSNPN, CDR2 SVGIG (reference sequence). DNA of the CDR3: TGTGCCTGGAGCCGGACAGGACAAGAGACCCAGTACTTC. As protein: CAWSRTGQETQYF.

This clone was counted a few times. This chain joins TRBV7-2 and TRBJ2-7; 8 bases align to TRBD1. Germline-derived CDR1 and CDR2 are SGHTA and FQGNSA. This CDR3 is built from 15 residues. The V and J ends lost 4 bases and 0 bases, in that order; junction bases with no gene match: 5. As DNA, the CDR3 is TGTGCCAGCAGCTCCCCACAGGGGGTCTCCTACGAGCAGTACTTC. It is translated as CASSSPQGVSYEQYF. Together with reference TRBV7-2 and TRBJ2-7, the CDR3 gives the full variable domain: GAGVSQSPSNKVTEKGKDVELRCDPISGHTALYWYRQSLGQGLEFLIYFQGNSAPDKSGLPSDRFSAERTGGSVSTLTIQRTQQEDSAVYLCASSSPQGVSYEQYFGPGTRLTVT.

This clone was picked up a small number of times. This chain links TRBV6-6 with TRBJ1-1; D is unclear. CDR1 and CDR2 from the germline V gene are MNHNY and SVGAGI (reference sequence). V lost 2 bases, J lost 1 base, and 5 bases lay in between. The CDR3 contains 13 residues. The CDR3: CASSYEGNTEAFF. The CDR3 DNA reads TGTGCCAGCAGTTACGAGGGGAACACTGAAGCTTTCTTT.

The chain employs TRBV29-1 and TRBJ2-3, with TRBD2 matching over 12 bases. The CDR3 length is 18 residues. CDR1 and CDR2 from the germline V gene are SQVTM and ANQGSEA. Trimming removed 0 bases from V and 5 bases from J; junction bases left unmatched: 12. The CDR3 here is CSVEDHWASGGAVDTQYF. The CDR3, as DNA: TGCAGCGTTGAAGATCACTGGGCTAGCGGGGGGGCGGTAGATACGCAGTATTTT.

This clone was seen a handful of times. This chain uses TRBV11-2 with TRBJ2-3; D is uncertain. CDR1 is SGHAT, CDR2 FQNNGV, per germline. The CDR3 consists of 15 residues. With 3 bases removed from V and 0 bases from J, the gap between germline ends came to 10 bases. CDR3: CASSLRAPSTDTQYF. The CDR3 DNA follows: TGTGCCAGCAGCTTGAGAGCGCCTAGCACAGATACGCAGTATTTT.

V usage is TRBV4-3 and J usage is TRBJ2-1, with 11 bases that match TRBD2. With V trimmed by 0 bases and J by 3 bases, 4 bases remained unmatched. The CDR3 covers 17 residues. Germline V gene lookup returns CDR1 LGHNA and CDR2 YSLEER. CDR3 region: CASSQDSGLAGYNEQFF. The CDR3, as DNA: TGCGCCAGCAGCCAAGATAGCGGACTAGCGGGCTACAATGAGCAGTTCTTC.

V usage is TRBV6-5 and J usage is TRBJ2-4; D perhaps matches TRBD2 (5 bases). V gave up 6 bases and J gave up 0 bases, with 9 bases separating them. The V gene's germline CDR1 is MNHEY and CDR2 SVGAGI. The CDR3 spans 14 residues. CDR3 loop: CASSSREAKNIQYF. CDR3 bases: TGTGCCAGCAGCTCGAGGGAAGCCAAAAACATTCAGTACTTC.

V and J are TRBV29-1 and TRBJ2-3; the D gene is possibly TRBD1 (6 bases). Trimming pared 2 bases from V and 8 bases from J, leaving 11 bases between. The CDR3 totals 12 residues. Germline CDR1 reads SQVTM; CDR2 reads ANQGSEA. CDR3 amino acids: CSVESRGSTQYF. CDR3 nucleotides: TGCAGCGTTGAATCCAGGGGAAGTACGCAGTATTTT.

CDR3 protein: CASSPRDSQETQYF. In DNA form, the CDR3 reads TGTGCCAGTAGTCCCCGGGACAGTCAAGAGACCCAGTACTTC. The chain combines TRBV19 with TRBJ2-5, with 7 bases fitting TRBD1. With 5 bases clipped from V and 2 bases from J, the junction kept 5 bases outside the gene matches. The CDR3 has 14 amino acids. In germline, CDR1 is LNHDA, CDR2 SQIVND (reference sequence).

The CDR3: CASSPDTNTEAFF. DNA of the CDR3: TGTGCCAGCAGCCCGGACACGAACACTGAAGCTTTCTTT. The chain links TRBV5-4 to TRBJ1-1, with D possibly TRBD1 on 5 matching bases. Germline V CDR1 and CDR2: SGHNT, YYREEE (reference sequence). The CDR3 extends over 13 amino acids. The V and J ends lost 4 bases and 1 base respectively, with 8 bases between them.

This chain joins TRBV30 and TRBJ2-1; TRBD2 agrees at 10 bases. The trim removed 3 bases at V and 6 bases at J, leaving 5 bases unmatched. Germline V CDR1 and CDR2: GTSNPN, SVGIG (reference sequence). CDR3 length: 14 residues. CDR3 sequence (DNA): TGTGCCTGGAGACCTAGCGGGGGAAGCAATGAGCAGTTCTTC. Its protein product is CAWRPSGGSNEQFF.

The V call is TRBV4-3, the J call TRBJ2-5; 11 bases line up with TRBD1. The tail of the sequence fits TRBJ2-7 better, so the J call may be wrong. The CDR3 consists of 17 residues. Per germline, CDR1 LGHNA and CDR2 YSLEER. The CDR3 spells CASSQGGAGTGGYEQYF. In DNA, the CDR3 is TGCGCCAGCAGCCAAGGGGGGGCCGGGACAGGGGGCTACGAGCAGTACTTC.

The rearrangement joins TRBV28 to TRBJ2-1, with a weak D call TRBD2 (5 bases). Germline CDR1 MDHEN, CDR2 SYDVKM. V shed 4 bases and J shed 0 bases, with 16 bases lying between them. This CDR3 has 17 amino acids. The CDR3 coding sequence is TGTGCCAGCAGTTCTAGGACTTTTAGCCGCTCCTACAATGAGCAGTTCTTC. Amino acids: CASSSRTFSRSYNEQFF.

This clone showed up just once. V usage is TRBV2 and J usage is TRBJ2-3, with D tentatively TRBD2 (5 bases). Trimming took 8 bases from V and 12 from J, leaving 21 bases between them. This CDR3 contains 13 residues. The germline V gene encodes CDR1 SNHLY and CDR2 FYNNEI. The CDR3 reads CASRPGRADNQYF. The CDR3 DNA sequence: TGTGCCAGCCGCCCGGGGAGAGCCGATAATCAGTATTTT.

On this clone itself: No conserved phenylalanine or tryptophan ends this CDR3, so it is likely a read error. This chain connects TRBV7-8 to TRBJ2-7; D gene ambiguous. The germline CDR1 and CDR2 sequences are SGHVS and FQNEAQ. This CDR3 has 15 amino acids. V was cut by 1 base and J by 1 base, with 11 bases left in between. For the CDR3, the DNA is TGTGCCAGCAGCTTAGGGGCAGGTGAATCCTACGAGCAGTACCTC. Amino acids: CASSLGAGESYEQYL.

The V gene is TRBV18, the J gene TRBJ2-1; 11 nucleotides align to TRBD2. V shed 4 bases, J shed 4 bases, and the junction held 3 bases outside the gene matches. There are 15 residues in the CDR3. CDR1 is KGHSH and CDR2 is LQKENI in the germline V gene. CDR3 loop: CASSRGTSGYNEQFF. The CDR3 DNA is TGTGCCAGCTCACGGGGGACTAGCGGTTACAATGAGCAGTTCTTC.

This clone was detected once. The chain carries TRBV27 and TRBJ1-1; 7 positions agree with TRBD1. CDR3 length equals 14 residues. Germline CDR1 and CDR2: MNHEY and SMNVEV (reference sequence). V lost 3 bases to trimming and J lost 1 base; unmatched junction nucleotides: 2. CDR3 nucleotide sequence: TGTGCCAGCAGTTTCCGGGACAGGAACACTGAAGCTTTCTTT. The encoded protein is CASSFRDRNTEAFF.

The rearrangement joins TRBV2 to TRBJ2-7, with D possibly being TRBD1 (6 bases). The CDR3 extends over 15 amino acids. V was clipped by 7 bases and J by 2 bases, with 18 bases between them. Germline V gene data show CDR1 as SNHLY and CDR2 as FYNNEI. CDR3 amino acids: CASTPPRTATYEQYF. As DNA, the CDR3 is TGTGCCAGCACCCCCCCCCGGACAGCTACCTACGAGCAGTACTTC.

This clone turned up a few times. The chain combines TRBV7-3 with TRBJ1-6; D perhaps matches TRBD1 (5 bases). From germline, CDR1 is SGHTA and CDR2 FQGTGA. V lost 0 bases and J 10 bases, leaving 10 bases between the germline ends. There are 14 residues in the CDR3. CDR3 coding DNA: TGTGCCAGCAGCTTAACAGGGGATGGATCACCCCTCCACTTT. Its translation is CASSLTGDGSPLHF.

This clone was counted a few times. The rearrangement uses TRBV27 and TRBJ2-3, with 7 bases lining up with TRBD1. CDR1 and CDR2 (germline): MNHEY, SMNVEV (reference sequence). CDR3 length: 14 residues. J was trimmed by 3 bases and V by 2 bases; bases with no gene match: 2. The CDR3 sequence: CASSLGRGTDTQYF. The CDR3 DNA is TGTGCCAGCAGTTTAGGCAGGGGGACAGATACGCAGTATTTT.

This clone showed up just a few times. The chain recombines TRBV11-3 with TRBJ2-1; D ambiguous. V dropped 0 bases and J dropped 3 bases, with 9 bases sitting between them. The CDR3 consists of 15 residues. CDR1 and CDR2 from the germline V gene are SGHNT and YENEEA. The CDR3 coding sequence is TGTGCCAGCAGCTTAGATCAAGGAGACTACAATGAGCAGTTCTTC. It encodes CASSLDQGDYNEQFF.

The rearrangement joins TRBV6-1 to TRBJ2-1, with TRBD2 matching 8 bases. V shed 2 bases and J 15 bases; nucleotides not matched to a gene: 15. The length of the CDR3 is 15 residues. Germline CDR1 MNHNS, CDR2 SASEGT. The CDR3 spells CASSELKGGGRLRFF. The DNA of the CDR3 is TGTGCCAGCAGTGAATTGAAGGGCGGCGGGAGGCTCCGGTTCTTC.

The V and J genes are TRBV9 and TRBJ1-2, with D hard to call. V lost 1 base and J lost 5, with 9 bases in between. Germline assignment: CDR1 SGDLS and CDR2 YYNGEE. This CDR3 spans 13 amino acids. The chain's CDR3 is CASSVNLEYGYTF. The CDR3, as DNA: TGTGCCAGCAGCGTAAACCTCGAGTATGGCTACACCTTC. The whole variable domain, remainder taken from reference TRBV9 and TRBJ1-2, is DSGVTQTPKHLITATGQRVTLRCSPRSGDLSVYWYQQSLDQGLQFLIQYYNGEERAKGNILERFSAQQFPDLHSELNLSSLELGDSALYFCASSVNLEYGYTFGSGTRLTVV.

The chain links TRBV4-2 to TRBJ2-7, with 8 bases matching TRBD2. The CDR3 loop spans 16 amino acids. V lost 1 base and J lost 2; bases outside the gene matches: 7. Per the germline V gene, CDR1 is LGHNA and CDR2 is YNFKEQ. The CDR3 nucleotides read TGTGCCAGCAGCCAAGGGACCGGGACTAGAACCTACGAGCAGTACTTC. As protein: CASSQGTGTRTYEQYF.